The next 9 T cell receptor beta chains were all read from a single sample in a study of glioma-infiltrating T cells. Using RNA template, CDR3s of TCR alpha and beta were amplified with iRepertoire arm-PCR. TCRdb passed the multiplex PCR reads through MiXCR, listing each CDR3 protein once. The sample holds around 190,000 distinct CDR3 sequences; about 47% are singletons and the top ten take under 6.5%. Sequencing was carried out using glioma tissue, nonneoplastic brain tissue, or PBMCs (not recorded which). The receptors were gathered from a human donor with low-grade glioma or glioblastoma, undergoing nonglioma brain surgery, or in good health (not recorded which).

For this clonotype: A much larger clone sits a single nucleotide away, making a read error possible. The V and J genes are TRBV6-1 and TRBJ2-3, with 11 bases matching TRBD1. Germline V CDR1 and CDR2: MNHNS, SASEGT. V dropped 7 bases and J dropped 6; count of bases not matched to a gene: 9. This CDR3 spans 15 amino acids. CDR3 nucleotides: TGTGCCAGCAACCGGACAGGGGGCTCGTCGGATACGCAGTATTTT. Translation: CASNRTGGSSDTQYF.

On this clonotype: With a much larger clone just one base away, this may be a read error. The J gene is TRBJ2-7, the V gene TRBV7-2; no firm D call. The CDR3 length is 13 residues. Germline CDR1 and CDR2: SGHTA and FQGNSA. In DNA form, the CDR3 reads TGTGACAGCAGCTTAGCTAACCAAGGAGAGCAGTACTTC. Protein sequence: CDSSLANQGEQYF.

In its sample, this clonotype was seen many times. The J gene is TRBJ2-3, the V gene TRBV27; no reliable D call. There are 15 residues in the CDR3. CDR1 and CDR2 from the germline V gene are MNHEY and SMNVEV (reference sequence). The V end was cut by 2 bases, the J end by 0 bases, with 9 bases between. The CDR3 sequence is CASSLGLSSTDTQYF. The CDR3 region has the DNA TGTGCCAGCAGTTTAGGGCTATCTAGCACAGATACGCAGTATTTT.

This clonotype was seen just once. This clone may be a read error of a much larger clone one base away. As the CDR3 is not closed by the conserved phenylalanine or tryptophan, this likely results from a read error. V usage is TRBV2 and J usage is TRBJ1-1; 8 bases map to TRBD1. Trimming removed 3 bases from V and 4 bases from J; junction bases left unmatched: 7. The CDR3 covers 15 residues. From germline, CDR1 is SNHLY and CDR2 FYNNEI. CDR3 nucleotide sequence: TGTGCCAGCAGTGAGGACAGGGTGGGTTCCACTGAAGCTTTCCTT. Translation: CASSEDRVGSTEAFL.

As to this clonotype: This may come from a read error, since a much larger clone is one base off. CDR3 amino acids: CASSEPGGGTEAFF. CDR3 sequence (DNA): TGTGCCAGCAGTGAACCAGGGGGCGGCACTGAAGCTTTCTTT. This sequence joins TRBV2 and TRBJ1-1; TRBD1 matches 8 bases. Germline loops: CDR1 SNHLY, CDR2 FYNNEI. The CDR3 is 14 amino acids. V was pared by 2 bases and J by 4 bases, with 3 bases of the junction left unmatched. Based on the CDR3 plus reference TRBV2 and TRBJ1-1, the full variable domain is EPEVTQTPSHQVTQMGQEVILRCVPISNHLYFYWYRQILGQKVEFLVSFYNNEISEKSEIFDDQFSVERPDGSNFTLKIRSTKLEDSAMYFCASSEPGGGTEAFFGQGTRLTVV.

The CDR3 region is CASSLEIAGGNNEQFF. DNA of the CDR3: TGTGCCAGCAGCTTAGAGATCGCGGGAGGGAACAATGAGCAGTTCTTC. The chain links TRBV7-9 to TRBJ2-1; 9 bases are shared with TRBD2. Losses at the gene ends were 1 base for V and 5 bases for J; bases not matched to a gene: 6. The CDR3 spans 16 residues. Germline V gene data show CDR1 as SEHNR and CDR2 as FQNEAQ (reference sequence).

This clonotype was detected many times. The chain combines TRBV20-1 with TRBJ2-4, with TRBD2 as a possible D gene (5 bases). Trimming removed 7 bases from V and 0 bases from J, with 7 bases in between. This CDR3 comprises 12 residues. Germline V gene data show CDR1 as DFQATT and CDR2 as SNEGSKA (reference sequence). The chain's CDR3 is CSGGEAKNIQYF. The CDR3 bases are TGCAGTGGGGGAGAAGCCAAAAACATTCAGTACTTC.

This clonotype was seen ten or more times. The CDR3 DNA reads TGTGCCAGCAGTTCAGCGGGAGGGTACGGCTACGAGCAGTACTTC. Translation: CASSSAGGYGYEQYF. The chain recombines TRBV28 with TRBJ2-7; 10 nucleotides align to TRBD2. Germline V CDR1 and CDR2: MDHEN, SYDVKM. This CDR3 comprises 15 residues. The V and J ends lost 4 bases and 3 bases, in that order; junction bases with no gene match: 6.

This clonotype was picked up many times. V usage is TRBV24-1 and J usage is TRBJ2-3; TRBD2 matches at 9 bases. The length of the CDR3 is 13 residues. Unmatched junction bases numbered 6, after V lost 2 bases and J lost 13 bases. Germline-derived CDR1 and CDR2 are KGHDR and SFDVKD. Here the CDR3 reads CATSDSTAGGEYF. The CDR3 nucleotides are TGTGCCACCAGTGATTCGACGGCGGGAGGGGAGTATTTT.